Listed below are T cell receptor beta chains from one sample, sequenced in a study of blood T cell repertoires in COVID-19. Using immunoSEQ multiplex PCR, the repertoire was profiled, and TCRdb retains in-frame clones only, with some absent. The sample records approximately 50,000 clones, 90% being singletons. The sequenced material came from peripheral blood. These receptors were obtained from a human donor in a cohort sampled during active COVID-19. The CDR3 runs from the conserved cysteine through the conserved F or W. The D gene is left open where the match is weak. A clone size is listed for some rows: how often the clone was seen (once, few, many), or a class if it is expanded.

V	D	size	J	DNA	CDR3
TRBV18	-	-	TRBJ1-5	TGTGCCAGCTCAAATACGGGCAATCAGCCCCAGCATTTT	CASSNTGNQPQHF
TRBV4-1	-	once	TRBJ2-6	TGCGCCAGCAGCAAGGCCCAGATAGCGCGGTTCTCTGGGGCCAACGTCCTGACTTTC	CASSKAQIARFSGANVLTF
TRBV6-2/TRBV6-3	TRBD1	-	TRBJ2-1	TGTGCCAGCAGTTACGGTTTCGACAGGGTACGACAGTTCTTC	CASSYGFDRVRQFF
TRBV28	TRBD1	-	TRBJ2-7	TGTGCCAGCAGGCCACAGGGGGGTCGCTCCGAGCAGTACTTC	CASRPQGGRSEQYF
TRBV7-9	TRBD1	-	TRBJ1-2	TGTGCCAGCAGCTTACTTGACAGGGGGGGCTACACCTTC	CASSLLDRGGYTF
TRBV2	-	once	TRBJ2-1	TGTGCCAGCGGCCGTGGGAGAAACAATGAGCAGTTCTTC	CASGRGRNNEQFF
TRBV2	-	-	TRBJ1-1	TGTGCCAGCAGCCCCCACTTGAACACTGAAGCTTTCTTT	CASSPHLNTEAFF
TRBV6-6	-	-	TRBJ1-3	TGTGCCAGCAGTTCCACCTGGGGCGCTGGAAACACCATATATTTT	CASSSTWGAGNTIYF
TRBV10-3	-	-	TRBJ2-5	TGTGCCATCAGTGAGGTTGGGGCAGAGACCCAGTACTTC	CAISEVGAETQYF
TRBV28	TRBD1	-	TRBJ2-7	TGTGCCAGCAGTATCGGGACAGGGCTTGGCGAGCAGTACTTC	CASSIGTGLGEQYF
TRBV19	-	-	TRBJ2-7	TGTGCCAGTAGTTATACGGCATTTGGAGGTTACGAGCAGTACTTC	CASSYTAFGGYEQYF
TRBV5-4	-	few	TRBJ2-7	TGTGCCAGCAGCTCCCGGGACACCTTCTACGAGCAGTACTTC	CASSSRDTFYEQYF
TRBV5-4	TRBD1	-	TRBJ1-2	TGTGCCAGCAGCCCCAGGACAGGGGGAGCTTTCTATGGCTACACCTTC	CASSPRTGGAFYGYTF
TRBV18	TRBD1	-	TRBJ1-1	TGTGCCAGCTCACCGGGACAGGGCGCTGAAGCTTTCTTT	CASSPGQGAEAFF
TRBV28	-	-	TRBJ2-7	TGTGCCAGCAGTTTATGGGGGGGGCCGCACGAGCAGTACTTC	CASSLWGGPHEQYF
TRBV29-1	-	-	TRBJ1-5	TGCAGCGTCGGGGGGCTGGGCAATCAGCCCCAGCATTTT	CSVGGLGNQPQHF
TRBV9	-	-	TRBJ1-1	TGTGCCAGCAGCGTAGGGGAGATGAACACTGAAGCTTTCTTT	CASSVGEMNTEAFF
TRBV19	-	once	TRBJ1-4	TGTGCCAGTAGTTTACTTCAGGGACTAAGTGAAAAACTGTTTTTT	CASSLLQGLSEKLFF
TRBV16	-	-	TRBJ1-2	TGTGCCAGCAGCCTTTCGACAGGCTATGGCTACACCTTC	CASSLSTGYGYTF
TRBV18	-	-	TRBJ1-4	TGTGCCAGCTCACCAAGTGAAACAGGAACTAATGAAAAACTGTTTTTT	CASSPSETGTNEKLFF
TRBV5-1	-	-	TRBJ2-3	TGCGCCAGCAGCGGGGACACCTGGACCCCTCAAAGTGCCGCAGATACGCAGTATTTT	CASSGDTWTPQSAADTQYF
TRBV6-5	TRBD1	-	TRBJ1-3	TGTGCCAGCAGTTACGACAGGGGCCTCTCTGGAAACACCATATATTTT	CASSYDRGLSGNTIYF
TRBV3-1/TRBV3-2	-	-	TRBJ2-2	TGTGCCAGCAGCCAAGCCCCTCGGGAGCTGTTTTTT	CASSQAPRELFF
TRBV5-4	-	-	TRBJ1-2	TGTGCCAGCTGCAGCTTCTGGTCGGGGGGCGCGGGAAACTATGGCTACACCTTC	CASCSFWSGGAGNYGYTF
TRBV5-5	-	-	TRBJ2-7	TGTGCCAGCAGCCCTAGGAATAGTGGCCCCTCCTACGAGCAGTACTTC	CASSPRNSGPSYEQYF